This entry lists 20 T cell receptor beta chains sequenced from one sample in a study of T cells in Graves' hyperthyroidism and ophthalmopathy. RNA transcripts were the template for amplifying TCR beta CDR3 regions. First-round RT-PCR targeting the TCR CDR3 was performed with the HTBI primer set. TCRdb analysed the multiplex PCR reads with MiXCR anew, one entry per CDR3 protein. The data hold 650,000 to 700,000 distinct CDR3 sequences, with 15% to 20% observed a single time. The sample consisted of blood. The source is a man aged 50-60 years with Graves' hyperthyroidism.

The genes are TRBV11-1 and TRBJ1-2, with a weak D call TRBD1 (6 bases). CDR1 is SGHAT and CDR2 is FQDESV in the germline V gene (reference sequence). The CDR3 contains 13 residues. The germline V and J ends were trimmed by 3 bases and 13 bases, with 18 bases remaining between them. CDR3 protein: CASSFLAGAEFTF. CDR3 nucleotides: TGTGCCAGCAGCTTTTTAGCGGGGGCCGAGTTCACCTTC.

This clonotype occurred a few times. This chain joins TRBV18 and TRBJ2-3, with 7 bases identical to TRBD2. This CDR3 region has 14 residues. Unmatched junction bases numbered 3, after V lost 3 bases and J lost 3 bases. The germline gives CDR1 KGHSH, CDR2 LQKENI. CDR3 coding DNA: TGTGCCAGCTCACCCTCACTAGCGACAGATACGCAGTATTTT. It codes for CASSPSLATDTQYF.

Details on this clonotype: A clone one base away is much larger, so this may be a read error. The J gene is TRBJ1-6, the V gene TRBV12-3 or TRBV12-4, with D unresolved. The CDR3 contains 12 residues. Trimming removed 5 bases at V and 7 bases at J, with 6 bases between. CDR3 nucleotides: TGTGCCAGCAGTCACAACAATTCACCCCTCCACTTT. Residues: CASSHNNSPLHF.

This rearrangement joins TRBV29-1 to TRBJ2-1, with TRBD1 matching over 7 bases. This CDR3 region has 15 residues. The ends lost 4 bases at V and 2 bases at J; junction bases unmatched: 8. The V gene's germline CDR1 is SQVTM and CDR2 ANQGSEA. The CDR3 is CSVGVGDSAYNEQFF. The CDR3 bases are TGCAGCGTTGGGGTAGGGGACAGTGCCTACAATGAGCAGTTCTTC.

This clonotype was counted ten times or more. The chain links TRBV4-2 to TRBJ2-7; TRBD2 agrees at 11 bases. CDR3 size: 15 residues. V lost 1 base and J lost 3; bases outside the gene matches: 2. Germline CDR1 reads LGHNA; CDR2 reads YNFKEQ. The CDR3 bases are TGTGCCAGCAGCCAAGGGACTAGCGGGTTCTACGAGCAGTACTTC. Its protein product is CASSQGTSGFYEQYF.

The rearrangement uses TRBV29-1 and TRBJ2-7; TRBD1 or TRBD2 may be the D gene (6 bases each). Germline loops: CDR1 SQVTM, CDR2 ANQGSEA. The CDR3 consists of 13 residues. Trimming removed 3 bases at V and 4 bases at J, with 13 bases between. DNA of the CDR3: TGCAGCGTTGAGGAGGGCAGGGGATACGAGCAGTACTTC. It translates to CSVEEGRGYEQYF.

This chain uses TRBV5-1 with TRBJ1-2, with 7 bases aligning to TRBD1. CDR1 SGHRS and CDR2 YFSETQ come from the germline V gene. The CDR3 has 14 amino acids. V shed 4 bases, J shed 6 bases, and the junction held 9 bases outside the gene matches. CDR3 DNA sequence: TGCGCCAGCAGCAGAATGAACAGGGGAGATGGCTACACCTTC. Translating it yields CASSRMNRGDGYTF.

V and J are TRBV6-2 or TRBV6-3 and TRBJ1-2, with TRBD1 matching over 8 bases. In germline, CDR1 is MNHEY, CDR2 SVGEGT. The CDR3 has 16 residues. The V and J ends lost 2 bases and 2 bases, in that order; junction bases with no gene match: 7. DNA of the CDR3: TGTGCCAGCAGTTACACGAAGACAGGGGTCAACTATGGCTACACCTTC. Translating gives CASSYTKTGVNYGYTF.

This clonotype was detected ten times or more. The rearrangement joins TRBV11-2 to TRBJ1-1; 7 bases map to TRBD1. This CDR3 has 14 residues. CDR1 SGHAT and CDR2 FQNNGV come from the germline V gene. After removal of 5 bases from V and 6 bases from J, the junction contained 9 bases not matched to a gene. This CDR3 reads CASSLRQGLPEAFF. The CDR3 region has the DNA TGTGCCAGCAGCCTTCGACAGGGACTCCCTGAAGCTTTCTTT.

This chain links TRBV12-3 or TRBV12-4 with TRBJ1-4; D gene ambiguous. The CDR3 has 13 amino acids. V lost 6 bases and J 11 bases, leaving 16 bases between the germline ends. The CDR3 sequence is CASRPPGAGKLFF. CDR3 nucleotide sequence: TGTGCCAGCAGGCCGCCGGGAGCCGGCAAACTGTTTTTT.

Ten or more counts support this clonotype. The CDR3 DNA reads TGTGCCATCAGTGTCTCTGGAAACACCATATATTTT. Translating it yields CAISVSGNTIYF. This chain joins TRBV10-3 and TRBJ1-3, with D hard to call. CDR3 length: 12 residues. Germline CDR1 and CDR2: ENHRY and SYGVKD. The ends were cut back, 4 bases at V and 0 bases at J, with 1 base in the middle.

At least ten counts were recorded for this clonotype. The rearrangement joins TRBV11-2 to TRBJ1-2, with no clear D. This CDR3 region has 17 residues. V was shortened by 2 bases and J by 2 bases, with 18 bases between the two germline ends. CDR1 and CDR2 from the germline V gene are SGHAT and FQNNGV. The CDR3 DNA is TGTGCCAGCAGCTTAACCCGAGACGTACTGAAAAACTATGGCTACACCTTC. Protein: CASSLTRDVLKNYGYTF.

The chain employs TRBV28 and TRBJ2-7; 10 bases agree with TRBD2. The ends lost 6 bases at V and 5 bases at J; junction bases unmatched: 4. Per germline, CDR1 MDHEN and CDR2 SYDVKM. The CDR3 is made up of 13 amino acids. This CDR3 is CASRPSGSNEQYF. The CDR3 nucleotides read TGTGCCAGCAGACCTAGCGGGAGTAACGAGCAGTACTTC.

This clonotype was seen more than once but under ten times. Here the CDR3 reads CASSQPDRENTGELFF. The CDR3 DNA reads TGCGCCAGCAGCCAACCGGACAGGGAGAACACCGGGGAGCTGTTTTTT. The V call is TRBV4-3, the J call TRBJ2-2; TRBD1 matches at 8 bases. The V gene's germline CDR1 is LGHNA and CDR2 YSLEER. This CDR3 is built from 16 residues. Trimming at V came to 2 bases and at J to 1 base, leaving 3 bases not matched to a gene.

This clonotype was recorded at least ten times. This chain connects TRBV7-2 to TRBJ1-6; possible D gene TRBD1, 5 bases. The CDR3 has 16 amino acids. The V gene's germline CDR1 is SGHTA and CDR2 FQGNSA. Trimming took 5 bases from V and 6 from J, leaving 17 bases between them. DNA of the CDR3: TGTGCCAGCAGCGCGCAGGGCCCACTGGCTAATTCACCCCTCCACTTT. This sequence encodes CASSAQGPLANSPLHF.

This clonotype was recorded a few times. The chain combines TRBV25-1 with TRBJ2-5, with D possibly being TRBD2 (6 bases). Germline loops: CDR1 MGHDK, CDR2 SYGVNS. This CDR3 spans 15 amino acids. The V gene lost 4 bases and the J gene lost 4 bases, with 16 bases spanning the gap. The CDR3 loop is CASSGFRGYGETQYF. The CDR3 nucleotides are TGTGCCAGCAGTGGGTTTCGGGGGTACGGAGAGACCCAGTACTTC.

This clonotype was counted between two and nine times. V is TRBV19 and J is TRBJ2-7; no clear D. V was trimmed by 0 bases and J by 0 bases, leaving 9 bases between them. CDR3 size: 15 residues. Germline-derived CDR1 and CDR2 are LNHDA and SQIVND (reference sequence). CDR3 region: CASSIDSASSYEQYF. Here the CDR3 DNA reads TGTGCCAGTAGTATAGATTCAGCGTCCTCCTACGAGCAGTACTTC.

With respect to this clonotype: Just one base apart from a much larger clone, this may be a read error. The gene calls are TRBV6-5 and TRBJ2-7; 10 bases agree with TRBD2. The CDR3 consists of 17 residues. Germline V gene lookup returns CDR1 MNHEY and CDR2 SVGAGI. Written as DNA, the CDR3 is TGTGCCGGCAGTTACCGGGTAGCGGGGGGAATTTCCTACGAGCAGTACTTC. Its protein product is CAGSYRVAGGISYEQYF.

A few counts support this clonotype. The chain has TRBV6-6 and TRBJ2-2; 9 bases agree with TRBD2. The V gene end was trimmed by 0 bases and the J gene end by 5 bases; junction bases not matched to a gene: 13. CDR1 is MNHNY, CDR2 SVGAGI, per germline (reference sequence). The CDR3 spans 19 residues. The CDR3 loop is CASSYSIGLASSITGELFF. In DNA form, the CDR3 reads TGTGCCAGCAGTTACTCGATTGGACTAGCGAGCTCAATAACCGGGGAGCTGTTTTTT.

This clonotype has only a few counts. The CDR3 is CAWSVPWDRVSGMETQYF. The CDR3 DNA reads TGTGCCTGGAGTGTACCCTGGGACAGGGTGTCTGGAATGGAGACCCAGTACTTC. The gene calls are TRBV30 and TRBJ2-5, with 9 nucleotides matching TRBD1. Germline V gene lookup returns CDR1 GTSNPN and CDR2 SVGIG (reference sequence). Losses at the gene ends were 0 bases for V and 5 bases for J; bases not matched to a gene: 16. The CDR3 is made up of 18 amino acids. The full variable domain, in which reference TRBV30 and TRBJ2-5 provide the parts outside the CDR3, is SQTIHQWPATLVQPVGSPLSLECTVEGTSNPNLYWYRQAAGRGLQLLFYSVGIGQISSEVPQNLSASRPQDRQFILSSKKLLLSDSGFYLCAWSVPWDRVSGMETQYFGPGTRLLVL.